This note documents a single T cell receptor beta chain sequence. What it binds is unknown. A much larger clone lies one base from this, so it may be a read error. This entry is derived from a study of T-cell reconstitution after alpha-beta-depleted transplantation in children. Study conclusions and caveats: T-cell counts and diversity were attributed mostly to newly produced T cells one year after transplant. Reportedly, alpha-beta T cells present about two months post-transplant originated from several hundred expanded clones of graft origin. Diversity of TCRbeta at day 60 was high in some patients, arising from surviving recipient T cells and thymic progenitors.

In germline, CDR1 is DFQATT, CDR2 SNEGSKA (reference sequence). The junction had 4 bases not matched to a gene; V was cut back by 3 bases and J by 0 bases. This CDR3 comprises 15 residues. Library preparation (for TCRbeta) was performed with unique molecular identifiers. From the PCR reads, TCRdb called clonotypes with MiXCR, one entry per CDR3 protein. The sample records about 300,000 distinct CDR3 sequences, roughly 9.1% being singletons. The genes are TRBV20-1 and TRBJ2-1, with TRBD2 identical over 8 bases. This receptor was obtained from a boy under two years old with acute myeloid leukemia, due to receive a stem cell transplant. The specimen was PBMCs, collected before TCRalphabeta/CD19-depleted stem cell transplant. CDR3 sequence (DNA): TGCAGTGCTAGCGGGGGGGGGCTCTCCTACAATGAGCAGTTCTTC. It specifies CSASGGGLSYNEQFF.